Below, 9 T cell receptor beta chains from the same sample are listed, as sequenced in a study of blood T cell repertoires in COVID-19 (TCRdb year 2020). Library prep was done by the immunoSEQ multiplex PCR assay. TCRdb's version of the immuneACCESS table is confined to in-frame rearrangements and falls short of the full clone set. An unresolved V gene accounts for under half of the shortfall where checked; the remainder is of unknown origin. In this sample the table shows 270,000 or so clones, 82% of which occur a single time. The ten largest account for roughly 3% of the sample. Input material: peripheral blood. These receptors came from a woman in her late teens or twenties with acute or convalescent COVID-19.

The chain recombines TRBV27 with TRBJ2-3, with D perhaps TRBD1 (6 bases). Trimming shortened V by 5 bases and J by 6 bases, and 18 bases separated the two germline ends. The germline CDR1 and CDR2 sequences are MNHEY and SMNVEV (reference sequence). The CDR3 runs to 15 residues. The CDR3 loop is CASSPGGPRGDTQYF. The CDR3 DNA reads TGTGCCAGCAGTCCCGGTGGGCCGAGGGGGGATACGCAGTATTTT.

The CDR3 reads CASSTTGTSTGELFF. For the CDR3, the DNA is TGTGCCAGCAGCACGACAGGGACGTCCACCGGGGAGCTGTTTTTT. The chain uses TRBV7-2 and TRBJ2-2; the match to TRBD1 covers 7 bases. The CDR3 length is 15 residues. V shed 5 bases and J 4 bases; nucleotides not matched to a gene: 7. Per the germline V gene, CDR1 is SGHTA and CDR2 is FQGNSA. Based on the CDR3 plus reference TRBV7-2 and TRBJ2-2, the full variable domain is GAGVSQSPSNKVTEKGKDVELRCDPISGHTALYWYRQSLGQGLEFLIYFQGNSAPDKSGLPSDRFSAERTGGSVSTLTIQRTQQEDSAVYLCASSTTGTSTGELFFGEGSRLTVL.

This chain connects TRBV10-3 to TRBJ2-1; 10 nucleotides match TRBD1. The trim removed 1 base at V and 5 bases at J, leaving 8 bases unmatched. This CDR3 spans 17 amino acids. From germline, CDR1 is ENHRY and CDR2 SYGVKD. The CDR3 sequence: CAISEFFDGQGDNEQFF. The CDR3 DNA reads TGTGCCATCAGTGAGTTTTTCGACGGACAGGGGGACAATGAGCAGTTCTTC.

V and J are TRBV29-1 and TRBJ1-3; no reliable D call. This CDR3 is 17 amino acids long. The germline V gene encodes CDR1 SQVTM and CDR2 ANQGSEA. The germline V and J ends were trimmed by 7 bases and 4 bases, with 26 bases remaining between them. CDR3 in DNA: TGCAGCGCCGTAGCTAGGGCAGGACTTTTTGCCGGAAACACCATATATTTT. This translates into CSAVARAGLFAGNTIYF.

The CDR3, as DNA: TGTGCCAGCAGCCCTCCGGGACTAGCGTTCAATGAGCAGTTCTTC. Protein sequence: CASSPPGLAFNEQFF. The V and J genes are TRBV7-9 and TRBJ2-1; 10 bases align to TRBD2. V dropped 5 bases and J dropped 6; count of bases not matched to a gene: 7. The CDR3 consists of 15 residues. Germline CDR1 reads SEHNR; CDR2 reads FQNEAQ (reference sequence).

This clone came up a few times. This sequence joins TRBV28 and TRBJ1-6, with 7 bases matching TRBD1. Per germline, CDR1 MDHEN and CDR2 SYDVKM. Unmatched junction bases numbered 9, after V lost 5 bases and J lost 8 bases. The CDR3 has 15 residues. CDR3 DNA sequence: TGTGCCAGCAGTCCACCGACAGGGAGGTATTCACCCCTCCACTTT. Amino acid sequence: CASSPPTGRYSPLHF.

V gene TRBV5-1 combines with J gene TRBJ2-1; D gene ambiguous. This CDR3 region has 13 residues. The germline CDR1 and CDR2 sequences are SGHRS and YFSETQ. Trimming left V 4 bases short and J 6 bases short, with 11 bases between. The CDR3 sequence is CASSPHWSNEQFF. In DNA, the CDR3 is TGCGCCAGCAGCCCCCACTGGTCCAATGAGCAGTTCTTC.

This clone showed up just a few times. V usage is TRBV7-2 and J usage is TRBJ1-5, with D uncertain. In germline, CDR1 is SGHTA, CDR2 FQGNSA. The CDR3 is 14 amino acids. The germline V and J ends were trimmed by 2 bases and 0 bases, with 5 bases remaining between them. This CDR3 reads CASSLQDSNQPQHF. CDR3 sequence (DNA): TGTGCCAGCAGCTTACAGGATAGCAATCAGCCCCAGCATTTT. Full variable domain (rest looked up from reference TRBV7-2 and TRBJ1-5): GAGVSQSPSNKVTEKGKDVELRCDPISGHTALYWYRQSLGQGLEFLIYFQGNSAPDKSGLPSDRFSAERTGGSVSTLTIQRTQQEDSAVYLCASSLQDSNQPQHFGDGTRLSIL.

DNA of the CDR3: TGTGCCAGCAGCGTAGGAGGCTCTGGGGCCAACGTCCTGACTTTC. Amino acid sequence: CASSVGGSGANVLTF. The chain recombines TRBV9 with TRBJ2-6; D not certain. Germline V CDR1 and CDR2: SGDLS, YYNGEE. This CDR3 is built from 15 residues. Trimming took off 0 bases at V and 0 bases at J, with 4 bases between the two ends.